The source of this TCR beta chain is a study of blood T cell repertoires in COVID-19. Sequencing was performed with immunoSEQ multiplex PCR; in TCRdb, only in-frame clones are kept and a portion is missing. The sample lists 100,000 to 150,000 clones, 70% to 90% seen once, with under 2.5% in the top ten. The CDR3 contains 15 residues. After removal of 2 bases from V and 9 bases from J, the junction contained 8 bases not matched to a gene. Germline V gene sequence: CDR1 KGHDR, CDR2 SFDVKD. Participants spanned ages about 18 to 100 years and resided in roughly 22 US areas. The sequence was collected from a woman between 50 and 59 years old who had recovered from COVID-19. Sequencing was carried out using PBMCs or T cells enriched from blood (not recorded which). This chain links TRBV24-1 with TRBJ2-1, with 8 bases lining up with TRBD1. This chain's CDR3 is CATSDSRTGYREQFF. In DNA, the CDR3 is TGTGCCACCAGTGATTCTCGGACAGGGTATCGTGAGCAGTTCTTC.